The 8 T cell receptor beta chains presented below share a single source sample, sequenced in a study of Ad26.COV2.S vaccination and SARS-CoV-2 variants. The method was immunoSEQ multiplex PCR; TCRdb's version includes in-frame clones alone and lacks a portion of them. The table includes a few hundred thousand clones, roughly 84% detected once. Treatment in this sample: roughly 19 received Ad26.COV2.S at low or high dose, single or two shots; roughly five received placebo; per-sample allocation not given. Samples analyzed were those drawn on day 63 after the first vaccine or placebo injection. The specimen comprised peripheral blood, sampled in a trial of Ad26.COV2.S vaccine versus placebo. The receptors were gathered from a person aged 18-60 years who received the Ad26.COV2.S COVID-19 vaccine or a placebo.

This sequence joins TRBV11-2 and TRBJ2-1; TRBD1 aligns across 9 bases. V was pared by 0 bases and J by 1 base, with 7 bases of the junction left unmatched. The CDR3 consists of 18 residues. The germline gives CDR1 SGHAT, CDR2 FQNNGV. In nucleotides, the CDR3 is TGTGCCAGCAGCTTAGACGTTGGGACAGGGTGGTCCTACAATGAGCAGTTCTTC. Translation: CASSLDVGTGWSYNEQFF.

This clone showed up just once. This chain joins TRBV5-1 and TRBJ1-2; D call uncertain. The CDR3 runs to 13 residues. Trimming stripped 0 bases from V and 6 bases from J, with 9 bases between. The germline V gene encodes CDR1 SGHRS and CDR2 YFSETQ. CDR3 nucleotide sequence: TGCGCCAGCAGCTTGGTTGTAGCAAATGGCTACACCTTC. Translated: CASSLVVANGYTF.

The rearrangement uses TRBV30 and TRBJ2-7, with 8 bases matching TRBD1. Germline V CDR1 and CDR2: GTSNPN, SVGIG (reference sequence). This CDR3 spans 16 amino acids. With 0 bases clipped from V and 4 bases from J, the junction kept 11 bases outside the gene matches. The chain's CDR3 is CAWSVFFRTGFYEQYF. CDR3 DNA: TGTGCCTGGAGTGTATTTTTCCGGACAGGGTTTTACGAGCAGTACTTC.

V usage is TRBV6-5 and J usage is TRBJ2-5, with TRBD2 matching 9 bases. Per germline, CDR1 MNHEY and CDR2 SVGAGI. The V and J ends lost 4 bases and 7 bases, in that order; junction bases with no gene match: 7. This CDR3 is 14 amino acids long. Written as DNA, the CDR3 is TGTGCCAGCAGTTTGGGGACTAGCACTGGGACCCAGTACTTC. This codes for CASSLGTSTGTQYF.

This clone came up once. This chain uses TRBV5-1 with TRBJ2-1; D is possibly TRBD2 (5 bases). V was cut by 0 bases and J by 0 bases, with 13 bases left in between. This CDR3 region has 17 residues. Germline assignment: CDR1 SGHRS and CDR2 YFSETQ. CDR3 nucleotide sequence: TGCGCCAGCAGCTTGGATCGGGGTCCAAGCTCCTACAATGAGCAGTTCTTC. This translates into CASSLDRGPSSYNEQFF. Based on the CDR3 plus reference TRBV5-1 and TRBJ2-1, the full variable domain is KAGVTQTPRYLIKTRGQQVTLSCSPISGHRSVSWYQQTPGQGLQFLFEYFSETQRNKGNFPGRFSGRQFSNSRSEMNVSTLELGDSALYLCASSLDRGPSSYNEQFFGPGTRLTVL.

This clone was recorded once. The chain uses TRBV3-1 (or the pseudogene TRBV3-2) and TRBJ1-6, with D perhaps TRBD1 (6 bases). V was trimmed by 3 bases and J by 0 bases, leaving 12 bases between them. The length of the CDR3 is 17 residues. Per the germline V gene, CDR1 is LGHDT and CDR2 is YNNKEL (reference sequence). The CDR3 nucleotides read TGTGCCAGCAGCCAGGACAGTCCGAGCTCCTATAATTCACCCCTCCACTTT. Its translation is CASSQDSPSSYNSPLHF.

This chain joins TRBV7-3 and TRBJ2-3; D is unresolved. Germline V lookup: CDR1 SGHTA, CDR2 FQGTGA. Trimming removed 4 bases at V and 5 bases at J, with 10 bases between. The CDR3 loop spans 13 amino acids. CDR3 DNA sequence: TGTGCCAGCAGCTCCCATACGAAAGATACGCAGTATTTT. Translation gives CASSSHTKDTQYF.

This chain joins TRBV5-1 and TRBJ2-1; D remains unclear. V was cut by 3 bases and J by 7 bases, with 8 bases left in between. Germline V gene data show CDR1 as SGHRS and CDR2 as YFSETQ. CDR3 length: 12 residues. The CDR3 DNA sequence: TGCGCCAGCAGCTGGCTGGGGAATGAGCAGTTCTTC. Amino acids: CASSWLGNEQFF.